The clone carrying this T cell receptor beta chain has a single count. The data are from a study of blood T cell repertoires in COVID-19. Study-level background: PBMCs, B-cell-depleted T cells, or T cells were the source of the cDNA or gDNA that made up the material.

The CDR3 is 14 residues long. CDR1 SNHLY and CDR2 FYNNEI come from the germline V gene. With 4 bases removed from V and 3 bases from J, the gap between germline ends came to 10 bases. Profiled with immunoSEQ multiplex PCR; TCRdb holds only in-frame clones, not every one. This sample has about 170,000 clones, with approximately 90% found just once. Sequences were obtained from peripheral blood. The rearrangement joins TRBV2 to TRBJ2-1; D unclear. This TCR was recovered from a woman older than 75 in a cohort sampled during active or convalescent COVID-19. CDR3: CASSATSGYNEQFF. The DNA of the CDR3 is TGTGCCAGCAGTGCCACCTCGGGCTACAATGAGCAGTTCTTC.